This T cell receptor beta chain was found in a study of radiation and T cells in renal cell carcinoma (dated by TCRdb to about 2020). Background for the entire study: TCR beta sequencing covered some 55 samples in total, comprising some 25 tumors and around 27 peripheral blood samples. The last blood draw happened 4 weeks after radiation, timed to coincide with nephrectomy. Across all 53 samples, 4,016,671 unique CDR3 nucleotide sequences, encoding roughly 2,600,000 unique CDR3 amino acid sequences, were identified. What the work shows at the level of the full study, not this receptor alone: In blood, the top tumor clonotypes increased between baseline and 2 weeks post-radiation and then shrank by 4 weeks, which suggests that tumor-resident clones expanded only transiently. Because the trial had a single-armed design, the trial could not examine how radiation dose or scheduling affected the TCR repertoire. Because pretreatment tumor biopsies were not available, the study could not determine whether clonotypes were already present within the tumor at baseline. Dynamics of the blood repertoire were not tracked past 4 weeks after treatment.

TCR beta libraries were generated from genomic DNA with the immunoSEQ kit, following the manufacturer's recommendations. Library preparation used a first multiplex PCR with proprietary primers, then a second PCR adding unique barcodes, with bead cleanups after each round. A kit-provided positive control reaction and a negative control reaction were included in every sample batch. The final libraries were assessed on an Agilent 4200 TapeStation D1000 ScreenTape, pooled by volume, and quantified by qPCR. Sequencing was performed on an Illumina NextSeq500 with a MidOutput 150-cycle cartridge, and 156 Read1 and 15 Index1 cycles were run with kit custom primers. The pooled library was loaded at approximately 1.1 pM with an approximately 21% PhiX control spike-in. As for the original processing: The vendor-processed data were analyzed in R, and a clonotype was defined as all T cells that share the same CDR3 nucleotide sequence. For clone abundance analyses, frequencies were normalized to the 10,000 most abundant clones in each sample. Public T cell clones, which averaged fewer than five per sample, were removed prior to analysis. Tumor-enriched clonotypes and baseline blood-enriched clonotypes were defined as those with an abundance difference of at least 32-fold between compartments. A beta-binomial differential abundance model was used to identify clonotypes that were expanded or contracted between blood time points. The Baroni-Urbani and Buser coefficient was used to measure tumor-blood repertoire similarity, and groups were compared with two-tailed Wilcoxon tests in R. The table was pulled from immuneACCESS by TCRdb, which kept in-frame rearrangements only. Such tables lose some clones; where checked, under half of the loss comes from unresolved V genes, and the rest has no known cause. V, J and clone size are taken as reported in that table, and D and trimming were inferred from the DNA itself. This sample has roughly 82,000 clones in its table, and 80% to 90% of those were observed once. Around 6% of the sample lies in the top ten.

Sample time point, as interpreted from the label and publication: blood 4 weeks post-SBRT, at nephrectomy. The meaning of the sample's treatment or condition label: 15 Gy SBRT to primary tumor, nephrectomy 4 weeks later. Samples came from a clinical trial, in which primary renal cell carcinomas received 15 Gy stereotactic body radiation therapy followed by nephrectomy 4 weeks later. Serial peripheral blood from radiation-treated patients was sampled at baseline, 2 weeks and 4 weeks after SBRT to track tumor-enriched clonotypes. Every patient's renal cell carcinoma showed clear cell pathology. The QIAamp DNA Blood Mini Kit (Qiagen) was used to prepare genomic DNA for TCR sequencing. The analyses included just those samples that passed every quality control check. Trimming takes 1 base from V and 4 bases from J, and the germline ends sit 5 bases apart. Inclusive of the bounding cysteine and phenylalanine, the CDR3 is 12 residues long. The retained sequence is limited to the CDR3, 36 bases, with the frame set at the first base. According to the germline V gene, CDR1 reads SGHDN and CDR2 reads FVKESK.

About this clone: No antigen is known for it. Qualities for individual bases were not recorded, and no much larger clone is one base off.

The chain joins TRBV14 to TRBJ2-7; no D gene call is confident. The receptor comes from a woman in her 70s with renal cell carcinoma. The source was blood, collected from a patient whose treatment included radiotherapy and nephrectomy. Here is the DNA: TGTGCCAGCAGCCAAGCCCAGTACGAGCAGTACTTC. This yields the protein CASSQAQYEQYF.